This T cell receptor (beta chain) was found in a study of Graves' ophthalmopathy and Graves' hyperthyroidism (dated by TCRdb to between 2017 and 2018). About the study as a whole: Hyperthyroidism was considered stable if no progression to ophthalmopathy occurred within 18 months of follow-up. The independent validation cohort included under 20 hyperthyroidism patients plus 17 patients who later progressed from hyperthyroidism to ophthalmopathy. In total, under 150 blood samples were TCR-sequenced: 43 ophthalmopathy, some 72 hyperthyroidism and roughly 17 hyperthyroidism-to-ophthalmopathy patients. In roughly 6 hyperthyroidism patients, the T-cell repertoires found in thyroid tissue were compared with those found in blood. Following sample collection, hyperthyroidism patients were given methimazole at a starting dose of 30 mg daily, and ophthalmopathy patients were given high-dose intravenous methylprednisolone. A discovery set of 100 patients (more than 40 ophthalmopathy, 60 or so stable hyperthyroidism) was enrolled to explore V-J signatures distinguishing ophthalmopathy from hyperthyroidism. To tell Graves' ophthalmopathy apart from Graves' hyperthyroidism, and to predict which patients would progress to ophthalmopathy, the study relied on TCR beta repertoire signatures. On the study overall, not on this receptor specifically: In validation, the model predicted ophthalmopathy progression with about 71% sensitivity and approximately 75% specificity; approximately 12 predicted patients were CT-confirmed with GO in a median of about 7.1 months. No statistical method was used to predetermine the sample size, and group allocation was not hidden from the investigators. Most of the expanded thyroid clonotypes with a frequency above 0.001 were also detected in blood, and it was suggested that the thyroid immune response may be reflected by blood repertoires. In cross-validation, the 13-signature model distinguished ophthalmopathy from stable hyperthyroidism with nearly 90% sensitivity and roughly 84% specificity, while in the test set the corresponding values were about 80% and 75%.

For repertoire sequencing, TCR beta CDR3 regions were amplified from RNA transcripts. HTBI primers and the Qiagen OneStep RT-PCR kit were used in a first-round RT-PCR, which was followed by a second-round multiplex PCR, size selection and purification. The libraries underwent paired-end sequencing with 100 bp reads on an Illumina HiSeq2000. The study's own analysis went as follows. SOAPnuke was used to process the reads, removing any read that contained adapters or uncalled bases, had a mean Phred below 15, or lacked an exact match to the constant primer or identifier. High-quality paired reads were merged with COPE v1.2.5. Each unique nucleotide sequence was defined as a clonotype, and clonotypes were aligned to IMGT TRB V, D and J references with MiTCR v1.1. Analysis was restricted to V-J combinations with a frequency above 0.0001, which covered about 99% of repertoires. For each V-J combination, a TCR clonal expansion and chaos score was defined as F50 clonal expansion divided by the chaos observed in the TCRdist matrix. Welch's t-statistics and random forest were used to reduce the features to around 13 V-J combinations, which were then used as input to a naive Bayes classifier. Thyroid-blood repertoire similarity was quantified with the Morisita-Horn index. TCRdb trimmed the raw reads at Q25, called clones with MiXCR and kept productive beta chains. Each entry merges the rows of one CDR3 protein and shows their most common DNA and genes. Here the V and J calls rest on TCRdb's processing, not on the authors' analysis. The sample contains some 1.1 million distinct CDR3 sequences, around a third of them found a single time. Of the sample, approximately 12% falls within the top ten clones.

Turning to this clonotype: Its antigen has not been determined. Per-base quality was not reported, and no clone a single base away is much larger than it.

V drops 4 bases and J drops 5 bases, leaving 14 bases in between. The CDR3 has 15 amino acids, counting the end cysteine and phenylalanine. The sequence is cut down to CDR3 DNA, 45 bases in frame from base 1. The germline V gene (reference sequence) yields LNHDA for CDR1 and SQIVND for CDR2. Hyperthyroidism patients were newly diagnosed, with disease duration under 2 months, and aged 18 to 65 years. Patients with other autoimmune diseases, uncontrolled infections, pregnancy or lactation were excluded. Diagnosis was based on clinical symptoms, serum thyroxine, TRAb, thyroid ultrasound and orbital computed tomography. Trizol reagent was used to extract the total RNA, and its quality was then checked on an Agilent 2100 Bioanalyzer.

The chain is made from TRBV19 and TRBJ2-2, with TRBD2 perhaps the D gene, on 5 matching bases. The receptor's source is an adult man with Graves' hyperthyroidism. Source material: peripheral blood or thyroid tissue (not recorded which). The DNA sequence follows: TGTGCCAGTAGTAGCTCACCGGGCGGGACCGGGGAGCTGTTTTTT. Its translation reads: CASSSSPGGTGELFF.